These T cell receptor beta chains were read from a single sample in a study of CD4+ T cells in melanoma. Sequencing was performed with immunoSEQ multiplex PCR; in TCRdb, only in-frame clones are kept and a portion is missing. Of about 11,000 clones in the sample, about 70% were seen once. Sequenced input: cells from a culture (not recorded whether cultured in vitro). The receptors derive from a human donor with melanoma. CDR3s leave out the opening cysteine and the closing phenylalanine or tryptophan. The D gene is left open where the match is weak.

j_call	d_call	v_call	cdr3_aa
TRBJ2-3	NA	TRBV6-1	ASSGQLTDTQY
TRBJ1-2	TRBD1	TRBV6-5	ASSQGQGADYGYT
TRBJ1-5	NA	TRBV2	ASSPGLLYQPQH
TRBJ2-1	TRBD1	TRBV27	ASSPQGVGEQF
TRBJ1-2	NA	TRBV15	ATSRGGQLYGYT
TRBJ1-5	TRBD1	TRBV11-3	ASSLGRQGCNQPQH
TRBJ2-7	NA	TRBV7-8	ASSLGQTYYEQY
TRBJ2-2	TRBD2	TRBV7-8	ASSLALAGIGELF
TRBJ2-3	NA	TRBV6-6	ASSGTRSPDTQY
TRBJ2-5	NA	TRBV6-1	ASSLGPGAETQY
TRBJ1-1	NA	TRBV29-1	SVGGGSTEAF
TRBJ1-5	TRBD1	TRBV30	AWSVTGQGYQPQH
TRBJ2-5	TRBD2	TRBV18	ASSPPAGGFQETQY
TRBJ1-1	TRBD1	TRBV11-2	ASSRGGTALVTEAF
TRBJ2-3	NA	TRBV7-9	AWGTSRTDTQY
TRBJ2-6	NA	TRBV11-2	ASSLALYSGANVLT
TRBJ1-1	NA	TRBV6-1	ASSLSGNTEAF
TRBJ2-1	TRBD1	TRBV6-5	ASRGTGRSGEQF
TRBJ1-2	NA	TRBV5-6	ASSLVRHYGYT
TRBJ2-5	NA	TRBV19	ASSIAGVETQY
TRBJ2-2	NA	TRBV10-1	ASSEIATGELF
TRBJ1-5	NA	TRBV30	AWSKGGRVRQPQH
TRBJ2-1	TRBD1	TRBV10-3	AISPDGTGVINEQF
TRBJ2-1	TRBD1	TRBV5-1	ASSSDRGSYNEQF
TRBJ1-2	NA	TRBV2	ASSEALRGYT
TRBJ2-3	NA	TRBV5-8	ARSRGGQDTQY
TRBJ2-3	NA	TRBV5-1	ASSHPRSDTQY
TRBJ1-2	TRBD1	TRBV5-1	ASSLEDRQKYT
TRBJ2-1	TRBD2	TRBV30	AWRGIKAGAYYNEQF
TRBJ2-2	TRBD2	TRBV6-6	ASSRLAGVAGELF
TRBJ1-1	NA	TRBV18	ASSPGGSSEAF
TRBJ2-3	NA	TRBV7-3	ASSLVGRGPDTQY
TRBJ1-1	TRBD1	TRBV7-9	ASSFSDRGPVEAF
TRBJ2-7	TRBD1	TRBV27	ASSPSPYTGTGNFHEQY
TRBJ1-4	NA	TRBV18	ASSFKWGQLSTNEKLF
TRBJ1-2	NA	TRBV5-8	ASSLSPSSYGYT